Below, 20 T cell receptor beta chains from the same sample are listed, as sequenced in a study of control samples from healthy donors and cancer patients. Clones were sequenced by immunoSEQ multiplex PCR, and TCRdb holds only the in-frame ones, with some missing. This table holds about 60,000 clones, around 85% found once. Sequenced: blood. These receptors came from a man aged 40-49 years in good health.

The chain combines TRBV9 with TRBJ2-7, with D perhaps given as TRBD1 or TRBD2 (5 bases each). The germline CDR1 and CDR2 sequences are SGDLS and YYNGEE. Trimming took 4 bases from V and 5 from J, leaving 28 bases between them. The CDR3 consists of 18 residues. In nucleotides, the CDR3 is TGTGCCAGCAGCCCAAGGGACGTCCGACGGGGTAGCCAAAACGAGCAGTACTTC. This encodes CASSPRDVRRGSQNEQYF. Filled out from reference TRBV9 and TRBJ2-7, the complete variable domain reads DSGVTQTPKHLITATGQRVTLRCSPRSGDLSVYWYQQSLDQGLQFLIQYYNGEERAKGNILERFSAQQFPDLHSELNLSSLELGDSALYFCASSPRDVRRGSQNEQYFGPGTRLTVT.

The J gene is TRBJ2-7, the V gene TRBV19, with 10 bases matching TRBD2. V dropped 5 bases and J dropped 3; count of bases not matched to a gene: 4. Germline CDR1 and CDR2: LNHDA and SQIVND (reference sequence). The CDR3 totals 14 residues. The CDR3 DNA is TGTGCCAGTAGTGGGCTAGCGGGAGTCTACGAGCAGTACTTC. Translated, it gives CASSGLAGVYEQYF.

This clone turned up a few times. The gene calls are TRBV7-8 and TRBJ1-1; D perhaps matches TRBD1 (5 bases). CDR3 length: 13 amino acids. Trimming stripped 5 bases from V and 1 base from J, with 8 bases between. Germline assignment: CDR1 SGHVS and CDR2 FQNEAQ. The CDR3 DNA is TGTGCCAGCAGCGTCACAGGGAACACTGAAGCTTTCTTT. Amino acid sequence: CASSVTGNTEAFF.

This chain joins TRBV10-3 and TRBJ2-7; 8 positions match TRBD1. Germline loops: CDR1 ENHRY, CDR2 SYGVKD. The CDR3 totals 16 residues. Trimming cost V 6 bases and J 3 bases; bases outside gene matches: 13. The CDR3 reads CAISSRGQVDLYEQYF. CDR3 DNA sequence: TGTGCCATCAGCAGCAGGGGACAGGTCGACCTCTACGAGCAGTACTTC.

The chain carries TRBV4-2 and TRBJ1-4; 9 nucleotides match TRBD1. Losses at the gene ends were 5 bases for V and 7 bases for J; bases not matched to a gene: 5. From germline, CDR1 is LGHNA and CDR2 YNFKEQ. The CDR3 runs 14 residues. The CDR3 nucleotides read TGTGCCAGCAGCAGTCGACAGGGGGGTGAAAAACTGTTTTTT. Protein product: CASSSRQGGEKLFF.

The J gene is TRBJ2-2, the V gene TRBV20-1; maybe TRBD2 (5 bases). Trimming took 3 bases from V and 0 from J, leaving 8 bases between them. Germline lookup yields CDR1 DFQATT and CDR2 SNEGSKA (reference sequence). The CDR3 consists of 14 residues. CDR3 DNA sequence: TGCAGTGCTAGTCCGCGGGCGAACACCGGGGAGCTGTTTTTT. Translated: CSASPRANTGELFF.

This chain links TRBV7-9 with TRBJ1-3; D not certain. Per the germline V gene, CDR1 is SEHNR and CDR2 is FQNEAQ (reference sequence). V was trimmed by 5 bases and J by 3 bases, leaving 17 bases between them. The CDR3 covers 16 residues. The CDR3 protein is CASSNSGLLYGNTIYF. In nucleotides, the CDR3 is TGTGCCAGCAGCAACTCAGGCCTGCTCTATGGAAACACCATATATTTT.

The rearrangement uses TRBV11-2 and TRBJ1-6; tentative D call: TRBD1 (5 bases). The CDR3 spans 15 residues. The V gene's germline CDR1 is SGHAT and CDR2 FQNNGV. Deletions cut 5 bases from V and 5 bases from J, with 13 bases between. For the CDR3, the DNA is TGTGCCAGCAGCCCAACGGGGGGGGATAATTCACCCCTCCACTTT. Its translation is CASSPTGGDNSPLHF.

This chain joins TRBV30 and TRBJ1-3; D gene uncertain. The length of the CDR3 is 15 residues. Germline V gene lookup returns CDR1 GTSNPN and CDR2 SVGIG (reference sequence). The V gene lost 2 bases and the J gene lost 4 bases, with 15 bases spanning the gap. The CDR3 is CAWSREGAWGNTIYF. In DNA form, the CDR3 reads TGTGCCTGGAGTCGTGAGGGCGCGTGGGGAAACACCATATATTTT.

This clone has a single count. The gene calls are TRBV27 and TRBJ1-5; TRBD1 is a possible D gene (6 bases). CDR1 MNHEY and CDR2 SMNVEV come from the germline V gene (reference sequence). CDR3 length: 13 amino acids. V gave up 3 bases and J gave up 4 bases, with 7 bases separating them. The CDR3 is CASSFTGNQPQHF. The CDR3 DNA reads TGTGCCAGCAGTTTCACAGGGAATCAGCCCCAGCATTTT.

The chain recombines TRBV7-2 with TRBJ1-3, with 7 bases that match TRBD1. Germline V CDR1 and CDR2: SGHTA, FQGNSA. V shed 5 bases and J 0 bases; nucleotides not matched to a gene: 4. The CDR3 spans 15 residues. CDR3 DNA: TGTGCCAGCAGCCTTGGGACAGTCTCTGGAAACACCATATATTTT. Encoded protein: CASSLGTVSGNTIYF.

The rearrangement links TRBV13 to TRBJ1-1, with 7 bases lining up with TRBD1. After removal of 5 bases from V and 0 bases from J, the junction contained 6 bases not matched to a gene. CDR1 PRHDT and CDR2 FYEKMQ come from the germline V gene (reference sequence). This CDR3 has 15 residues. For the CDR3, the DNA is TGTGCCAGCAGCGAAGGGGGACAGCTGAACACTGAAGCTTTCTTT. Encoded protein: CASSEGGQLNTEAFF. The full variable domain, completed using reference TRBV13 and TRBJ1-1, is AAGVIQSPRHLIKEKRETATLKCYPIPRHDTVYWYQQGPGQDPQFLISFYEKMQSDKGSIPDRFSAQQFSDYHSELNMSSLELGDSALYFCASSEGGQLNTEAFFGQGTRLTVV.

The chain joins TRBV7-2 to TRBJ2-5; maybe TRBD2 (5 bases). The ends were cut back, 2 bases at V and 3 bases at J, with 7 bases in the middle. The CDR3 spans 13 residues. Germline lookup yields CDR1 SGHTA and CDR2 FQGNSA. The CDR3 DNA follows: TGTGCCAGCAGCTTAACTAGGGAAGAGACCCAGTACTTC. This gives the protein CASSLTREETQYF. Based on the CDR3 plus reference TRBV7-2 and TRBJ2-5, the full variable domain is GAGVSQSPSNKVTEKGKDVELRCDPISGHTALYWYRQSLGQGLEFLIYFQGNSAPDKSGLPSDRFSAERTGGSVSTLTIQRTQQEDSAVYLCASSLTREETQYFGPGTRLLVL.

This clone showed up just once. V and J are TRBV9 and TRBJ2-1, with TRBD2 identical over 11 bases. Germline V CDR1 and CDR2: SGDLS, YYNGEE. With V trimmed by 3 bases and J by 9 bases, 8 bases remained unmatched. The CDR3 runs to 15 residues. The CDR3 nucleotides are TGTGCCAGCAGCGCGAGACTAGCGGGGTCGAGTGAGCAGTTCTTC. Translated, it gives CASSARLAGSSEQFF.

The CDR3 sequence is CASSQVEDRDGYTF. For the CDR3, the DNA is TGCGCCAGCAGCCAAGTAGAGGACAGAGACGGCTACACCTTC. The chain recombines TRBV4-1 with TRBJ1-2; D possibly corresponds to TRBD1 (6 bases). CDR1 and CDR2 from the germline V gene are MGHRA and YSYEKL. The CDR3 loop spans 14 amino acids. V lost 1 base, J lost 8 bases, and 14 bases lay in between.

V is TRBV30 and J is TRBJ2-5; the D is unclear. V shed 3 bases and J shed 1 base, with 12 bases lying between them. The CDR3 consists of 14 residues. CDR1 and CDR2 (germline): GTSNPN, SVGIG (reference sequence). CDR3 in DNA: TGTGCCTGGAGGAAGGGATCCTCCCAAGAGACCCAGTACTTC. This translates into CAWRKGSSQETQYF. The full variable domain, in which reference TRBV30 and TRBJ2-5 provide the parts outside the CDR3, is SQTIHQWPATLVQPVGSPLSLECTVEGTSNPNLYWYRQAAGRGLQLLFYSVGIGQISSEVPQNLSASRPQDRQFILSSKKLLLSDSGFYLCAWRKGSSQETQYFGPGTRLLVL.

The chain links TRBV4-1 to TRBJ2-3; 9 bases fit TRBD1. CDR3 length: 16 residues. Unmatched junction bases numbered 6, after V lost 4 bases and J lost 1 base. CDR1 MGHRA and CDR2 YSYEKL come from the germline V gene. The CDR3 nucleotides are TGCGCCAGCAGCCGGACAGGGGTCGGGGGCACAGATACGCAGTATTTT. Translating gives CASSRTGVGGTDTQYF.

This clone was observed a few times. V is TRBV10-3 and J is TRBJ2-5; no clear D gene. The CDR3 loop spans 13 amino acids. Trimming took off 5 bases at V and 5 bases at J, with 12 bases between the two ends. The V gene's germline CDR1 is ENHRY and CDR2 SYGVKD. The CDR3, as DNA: TGTGCCATCAGTCCGGGCCTAATCGAGACCCAGTACTTC. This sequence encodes CAISPGLIETQYF.

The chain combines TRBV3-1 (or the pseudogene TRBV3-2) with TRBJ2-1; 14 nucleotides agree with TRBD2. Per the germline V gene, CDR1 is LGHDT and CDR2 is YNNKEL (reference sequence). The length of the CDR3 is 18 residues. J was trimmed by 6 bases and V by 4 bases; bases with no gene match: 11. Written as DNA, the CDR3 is TGTGCCAGCAGCCCCCCCCGACTAGCGGGGGGGTCGGGCAATGAGCAGTTCTTC. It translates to CASSPPRLAGGSGNEQFF.

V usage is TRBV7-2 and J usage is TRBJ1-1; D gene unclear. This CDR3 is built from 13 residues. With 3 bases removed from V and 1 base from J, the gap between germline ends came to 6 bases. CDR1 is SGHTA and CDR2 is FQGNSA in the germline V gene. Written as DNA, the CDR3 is TGTGCCAGCAGCTTTACGGCGAACACTGAAGCTTTCTTT. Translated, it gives CASSFTANTEAFF.